This TCR beta chain is from a study of blood T cells in healthy people across ages. Primers used in a second PCR of about 7 to 12 cycles were a sample-barcoded 5' primer and a J-beta primer mix. TCRdb reanalysed the 5' RACE reads using MiXCR and keeps one entry per CDR3 protein. The repertoire holds hundreds of thousands of distinct CDR3 sequences, with over 45% as singletons. Study outcomes and limitations: Relative to aged donors, long-lived donors carried more naive CD4+ cells and displayed higher diversity. CMV infection status of these donors was not known. PBMC samples, being unsorted, prevented any conclusive comparison of naive and antigen-experienced cells.

CDR3 length: 13 residues. Germline V CDR1 and CDR2: SGHTA, FQGNSA. A few counts support this clonotype. Its matching antigen is unknown. The rearrangement joins TRBV7-2 to TRBJ1-2; D perhaps matches TRBD1 (6 bases). The receptor comes from a man aged 25 to 40 in good health. The sequencing input was blood. The CDR3 region is CALLGAPAGGYTF. CDR3 in DNA: TGTGCTCTTCTGGGGGCCCCCGCAGGCGGCTACACCTTC.